This TCR beta chain stems from a study of OX40 agonist ivuxolimab in advanced cancers. The method was immunoSEQ multiplex PCR; TCRdb's version includes in-frame clones alone and lacks a portion of them. The data contain about 77,000 clones, approximately 85% of them singletons. The germline CDR1 and CDR2 sequences are SGHRS and YFSETQ. The CDR3 loop spans 14 amino acids. V dropped 3 bases and J dropped 6 bases, with 15 bases sitting between them. A note on this clone: Its antigen is still unknown.

General observations from the study: Relative to CD4+ cells, CD8+ T cells on average had more expanded clones. Blood T cells, both CD4+ and CD8+, expanded clonally by week 6 at 0.1 to 3.0 mg/kg.

The cohort excluded patients with autoimmune disease history or systemic immunosuppression. Patients had blood sampled at baseline and again on cycle 4 day 1 and cycle 7 day 1. This material consisted of CD4+ or CD8+ T cells sorted from blood, taken in a trial of the OX40 agonist ivuxolimab. The receptor's source is an adult with an advanced solid tumor such as melanoma, head and neck, liver or kidney cancer. This rearrangement joins TRBV5-1 to TRBJ1-2; D might be TRBD1 (6 bases). The CDR3 bases are TGCGCCAGCAGCTGGGACATCAGGAGAGATGGCTACACCTTC. It translates to CASSWDIRRDGYTF.